Here is one TCR beta chain with its context. There is no known antigen for this receptor. Per-base quality was not reported, and no clone a single base away is much larger than it. The Qiagen DNeasy kit was used to extract genomic DNA from unsorted PBMCs and from the negatively selected CD4+ and CD8+ fractions. TCR beta CDR3 regions were amplified by immunoSEQ multiplex PCR using primers annealing to V and J segments. A synthetic immune receptor repertoire was used to minimize amplification bias, and any remaining bias was removed computationally after sequencing. The authors' analysis ran thus. Repertoire diversity was quantified as the Shannon entropy index using custom Python scripts. Unsorted, CD4+ and CD8+ repertoires were analyzed separately, except for combined analyses in which CD4+ and CD8+ sequences were merged in silico. A clone was considered expanded if an increase in frequency of at least 2-fold after treatment relative to C1D1 was found, and a pseudocount of 0.5 was applied to clones undetected at baseline. Clones with 0 or 1 copy at C1D1 were defined as singleton clones, while clones with 2 or more copies were defined as non-singleton clones. By matching protein sequences in sorted samples from the same patient, clones expanded in unsorted samples were annotated as CD4+, CD8+ or unknown. Diversity changes from C1D1 to C4D1 were tested in paired samples using Wilcoxon tests. Sourced from immuneACCESS, this table was stored by TCRdb with only in-frame sequences that have V and J called. A share of the clones is absent; for the studies checked, an unresolved V gene accounts for under half, and the remainder has no known explanation. The V and J calls and clone size come from that table; D and trimming were worked out from the DNA. In this sample the table shows 20,000 to 30,000 clones, roughly four fifths of which occur a single time. 5% to 8% of the sample is taken by the ten largest.

The sample comes from a study of PD-1 blockade in classical Hodgkin lymphoma (dated by TCRdb to 2019 to 2021). About the investigation overall: Nivolumab dosing was 3 mg/kg intravenously every 2 weeks, continuing until either disease progression or unacceptable toxicity. The study used CyTOF and TCR beta sequencing to define a peripheral blood immune signature of response to PD-1 blockade in classical Hodgkin lymphoma. What the authors observed across the whole study: Patients starting nivolumab less than 1 year after ASCT had lower diversity and were excluded from later analyses to avoid confounding by immune reconstitution. CD4+ but not CD8+ TCR diversity rose significantly by C4D1 (p=0.0027 vs p=0.16), most apparent in complete responders (p=0.02). The study was limited to a single clinical trial cohort, and causes of repertoire differences, possibly disease activity or prior therapy, remained undefined. Trial patients achieving complete response had baseline diversity similar to newly diagnosed patients, whereas partial responders and progressors had significantly lower diversity. Baseline TCR diversity was reported to be lower in newly diagnosed patients than in healthy donors, and even lower in relapsed/refractory patients.

The time point tag for this specimen amounts to: cycle 4 day 1 (C4D1), after 5 to 7 weeks of nivolumab. Relapse after autologous stem cell transplantation had occurred in all trial patients, and cohorts A, B and C were distinguished by prior brentuximab vedotin exposure. The trial cohort included 50 or so patients with relapsed/refractory classical Hodgkin lymphoma, and each patient had a best overall response of complete response, partial response or progressive disease. Trial patients were treated with single-agent nivolumab in the multi-cohort phase II CheckMate 205 trial. Best overall response was determined by an independent review committee according to the 2007 International Working Group response criteria. Trial PBMCs were collected immediately before nivolumab initiation (C1D1) and during therapy at cycle 2 day 1 and cycle 4 day 1. Peripheral blood was collected in 8 mL Vacutainer Cell Preparation Tubes, from which PBMCs were isolated by centrifugation and then cryopreserved.

CDR1 and CDR2 (MGHRA, YSYEKL) derive from the germline V gene. The CDR3 covers 16 residues, taking in both the cysteine and the phenylalanine. Just CDR3 DNA is preserved here, 48 bases in frame from base 1. Trimming takes 4 bases off V and 3 bases off J; junction bases not matched to a gene: 5. The source was peripheral blood mononuclear cells (PBMCs), collected before the fourth cycle of nivolumab. The chain employs TRBV4-1 and TRBJ2-5; TRBD2 aligns with 13 central bases. This receptor was identified in a human donor with classical Hodgkin lymphoma. Here the CDR3 is given as CASSLHGLAGEETQYF. The sequence in DNA is TGCGCCAGCAGCCTGCACGGACTAGCGGGGGAAGAGACCCAGTACTTC.